This TCR beta chain stems from a study of cytomegalovirus exposure and HLA in healthy donors. About the study: Inside one of the first data releases sat about 85 million unique TCRs taken from HLA-typed donors. General study results and limits: Fewer N-insertions than the approximately 700-donor mean were reportedly shown by an Asian-associated ancestry cluster in a later analysis.

In the PCR, 60 Vbeta and 13 Jbeta primers were used. Under the authors' procedure: It was a later analysis that counted roughly 79 million unique TCR beta chains, of which roughly 11 million were shared. Method: immunoSEQ multiplex PCR; TCRdb's copy keeps in-frame clones and lacks some. That table supplies the V and J calls and clone size; D and trimming were determined from the DNA. The sample shows about 200,000 clones, nearly 80% of them seen only once. CDR1 is MNHEY and CDR2 is SVGAGI in the germline V gene. The germline V and J ends were trimmed by 7 bases and 2 bases, with 13 bases remaining between them. This CDR3 has 14 amino acids. Concerning this clone: What it recognizes is unknown.

The sequenced material came from PBMCs. The sequence was obtained from a male donor in good health and CMV-seronegative. V and J are TRBV6-5 and TRBJ2-3; perhaps TRBD1 as D (6 bases). In DNA form, the CDR3 reads TGTGCCAGCAAAGGGGGAGTTTTCACAGATACGCAGTATTTT. It translates to CASKGGVFTDTQYF.